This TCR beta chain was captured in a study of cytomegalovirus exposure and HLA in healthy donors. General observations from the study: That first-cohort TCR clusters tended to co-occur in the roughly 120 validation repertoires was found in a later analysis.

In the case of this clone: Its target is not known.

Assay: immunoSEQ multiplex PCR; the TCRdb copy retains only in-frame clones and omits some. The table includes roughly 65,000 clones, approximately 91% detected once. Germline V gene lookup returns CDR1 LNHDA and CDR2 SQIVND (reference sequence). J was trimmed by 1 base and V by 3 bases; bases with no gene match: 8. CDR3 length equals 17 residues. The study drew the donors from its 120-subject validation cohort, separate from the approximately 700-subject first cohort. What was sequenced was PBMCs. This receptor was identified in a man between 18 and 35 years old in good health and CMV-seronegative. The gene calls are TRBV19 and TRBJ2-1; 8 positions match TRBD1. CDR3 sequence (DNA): TGTGCCAGTAGTATCCCAGGGGGCCGGGTATCCTACAATGAGCAGTTCTTC. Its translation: CASSIPGGRVSYNEQFF.